These 32 T cell receptor beta chains came from one sample sequenced in a study of neurological immune-mediated disorders. TCRdb re-analysed the 5' RACE reads in MiXCR, keeping a single row per CDR3 protein. This table holds some 87,000 distinct CDR3 sequences, 4.5% to 7.5% found once. Noted time point: longitudinal time-point 2. Sequenced material: PBMCs. The receptors shown here come from an older woman with multiple sclerosis.

This clonotype was detected ten times or more. This chain joins TRBV29-1 and TRBJ1-1; perhaps TRBD1 as D (5 bases). This CDR3 has 11 amino acids. Per germline, CDR1 SQVTM and CDR2 ANQGSEA. V shed 6 bases and J shed 10 bases, with 15 bases lying between them. This chain's CDR3 is CSVDPGTGAFF. The CDR3 nucleotides read TGCAGCGTAGACCCCGGGACCGGAGCTTTCTTT.

This clonotype was seen repeatedly, ten times or more. The chain carries TRBV20-1 and TRBJ2-5; no firm D call. Trimming removed 1 base from V and 1 base from J, with 10 bases in between. The CDR3 extends over 14 amino acids. Germline V gene data show CDR1 as DFQATT and CDR2 as SNEGSKA (reference sequence). CDR3 DNA: TGCAGTGCTAGAGGTCGCGGACCCCAAGAGACCCAGTACTTC. Translated, it gives CSARGRGPQETQYF.

The sample holds many counts of this clonotype. The chain employs TRBV21-1 and TRBJ1-5; TRBD1 is the table's D call, not checked against the DNA. TRBV21-1 is given as a pseudogene. This CDR3 contains 11 residues. CDR3 in DNA: TGTGCCAGCCCCCGGTCGCAGCCCCAGCATTTT. Translating it yields CASPRSQPQHF.

Many counts were recorded for this clonotype. The chain carries TRBV4-1 and TRBJ2-7, with D maybe TRBD1 (6 bases). Germline CDR1 reads MGHRA; CDR2 reads YSYEKL. V lost 0 bases to trimming and J lost 0 bases, with 12 bases between them. This CDR3 comprises 16 residues. CDR3 sequence: CASSQEGTRSSYEQYF. The CDR3 DNA follows: TGCGCCAGCAGCCAAGAAGGGACAAGGAGCTCCTACGAGCAGTACTTC.

Many counts were recorded for this clonotype. V usage is TRBV11-3 and J usage is TRBJ2-2; D might be TRBD1 (6 bases). V was pared by 5 bases and J by 9 bases, with 13 bases between. From germline, CDR1 is SGHNT and CDR2 YENEEA. The CDR3 is made up of 13 amino acids. This CDR3 reads CASSLIRGRELFF. For the CDR3, the DNA is TGTGCCAGCAGCCTCATCAGGGGCCGGGAGCTGTTTTTT.

At least ten counts were recorded for this clonotype. The chain is built from TRBV18 and TRBJ2-7; either TRBD1 or TRBD2 may fit D (5 bases each). The CDR3 has 15 amino acids. Germline CDR1 and CDR2: KGHSH and LQKENI. V dropped 6 bases and J dropped 2 bases, with 17 bases sitting between them. CDR3 sequence: CASSGASGNTYEQYF. For the CDR3, the DNA is TGTGCCAGCTCCGGGGCAAGCGGAAATACCTACGAGCAGTACTTC.

This clonotype was observed many times. This chain uses TRBV7-6 with TRBJ2-7, with TRBD1 matching 10 bases. Germline assignment: CDR1 SGHVS and CDR2 FNYEAQ. The junction had 4 bases not matched to a gene; V was cut back by 5 bases and J by 3 bases. The CDR3 totals 14 residues. The CDR3 coding sequence is TGTGCCAGCAGCGCCCGGACAGGGGGCTACGAGCAGTACTTC. Its protein product is CASSARTGGYEQYF.

This clonotype was seen many times. V and J are TRBV5-1 and TRBJ1-1, with 9 bases identical to TRBD1. V shed 6 bases, J shed 0 bases, and the junction held 6 bases outside the gene matches. Germline CDR1 reads SGHRS; CDR2 reads YFSETQ. There are 15 residues in the CDR3. CDR3 bases: TGCGCCAGCAACCGGGACAGGGACATGAACACTGAAGCTTTCTTT. Protein: CASNRDRDMNTEAFF.

This clonotype appeared many times. The chain has TRBV20-1 and TRBJ2-5; 7 nucleotides agree with TRBD2. The junction had 9 bases not matched to a gene; V was cut back by 3 bases and J by 2 bases. Germline CDR1 is DFQATT and CDR2 is SNEGSKA (reference sequence). The CDR3 is made up of 15 amino acids. CDR3 sequence reads: CSASPWTRDQETQYF. CDR3 sequence (DNA): TGCAGTGCTAGCCCTTGGACTAGAGATCAAGAGACCCAGTACTTC.

The chain combines TRBV15 with TRBJ2-2; no clear D gene. The CDR3 has 14 residues. V was trimmed by 0 bases and J by 6 bases, leaving 8 bases between them. From germline, CDR1 is LNHNV and CDR2 YYDKDF (reference sequence). The CDR3 reads CATSRDRGAGELFF. The CDR3 nucleotides are TGTGCCACCAGCAGAGATCGTGGGGCCGGGGAGCTGTTTTTT. The complete variable domain, with remaining parts taken from reference TRBV15 and TRBJ2-2, reads DAMVIQNPRYQVTQFGKPVTLSCSQTLNHNVMYWYQQKSSQAPKLLFHYYDKDFNNEADTPDNFQSRRPNTSFCFLDIRSPGLGDTAMYLCATSRDRGAGELFFGEGSRLTVL.

Many counts were recorded for this clonotype. The rearrangement uses TRBV10-3 and TRBJ2-1, with TRBD2 identical over 10 bases. The CDR3 consists of 15 residues. The germline V gene encodes CDR1 ENHRY and CDR2 SYGVKD. V lost 1 base, J lost 8 bases, and 5 bases stayed unmatched. The CDR3 spells CAISEWTSGRDEQFF. The CDR3 region has the DNA TGTGCCATCAGTGAGTGGACTAGCGGTCGGGATGAGCAGTTCTTC.

This clonotype was observed many times. As DNA, the CDR3 is TGTGCCAGCAGCCTAGGGACAGGGGCGCTCGGAGAGACCCAGTACTTC. Protein product: CASSLGTGALGETQYF. This chain links TRBV9 with TRBJ2-5; 10 positions match TRBD1. This CDR3 is built from 16 residues. Trimming at V came to 4 bases and at J to 4 bases, leaving 10 bases not matched to a gene. CDR1 is SGDLS, CDR2 YYNGEE, per germline.

This clonotype was found many times. The chain couples TRBV2 to TRBJ1-4, with D perhaps matching TRBD1 (6 bases). The CDR3 has 16 residues. Germline V gene lookup returns CDR1 SNHLY and CDR2 FYNNEI. The V gene lost 4 bases and the J gene lost 0 bases, with 12 bases spanning the gap. CDR3 nucleotide sequence: TGTGCCAGCAGTGCGCTAGGGGGGGCAACTAATGAAAAACTGTTTTTT. Protein sequence: CASSALGGATNEKLFF.

Many counts were recorded for this clonotype. In DNA form, the CDR3 reads TGCGCCAGCAGTGAGGAGCTGTCGGGCCAAGAGACCCAGTACTTC. The encoded protein is CASSEELSGQETQYF. This chain connects TRBV10-1 to TRBJ2-5, with D unclear. CDR1 WNHNN and CDR2 SYGVQD come from the germline V gene (reference sequence). The CDR3 has 15 amino acids. V was clipped by 2 bases and J by 1 base, with 11 bases between them.

This clonotype was seen ten or more times. The V call is TRBV15, the J call TRBJ1-1; possible D gene TRBD1, 5 bases. The germline gives CDR1 LNHNV, CDR2 YYDKDF (reference sequence). This CDR3 is 13 amino acids long. V shed 4 bases and J shed 1 base, with 7 bases lying between them. CDR3 in DNA: TGTGCCACCAGCACGGACACGAACACTGAAGCTTTCTTT. Translated: CATSTDTNTEAFF. Variable domain in full (rest from reference TRBV15 and TRBJ1-1): DAMVIQNPRYQVTQFGKPVTLSCSQTLNHNVMYWYQQKSSQAPKLLFHYYDKDFNNEADTPDNFQSRRPNTSFCFLDIRSPGLGDTAMYLCATSTDTNTEAFFGQGTRLTVV.

This clonotype appeared a few times. This rearrangement joins TRBV6-2 or TRBV6-3 to TRBJ2-7; D may match TRBD1 or TRBD2 (5 bases each). V was cut by 9 bases and J by 0 bases, with 12 bases left in between. The CDR3 runs 13 residues. Germline V gene lookup returns CDR1 MNHEY and CDR2 SVGEGT. CDR3 amino acids: CASWDVSSYEQYF. DNA for the CDR3: TGTGCCAGTTGGGACGTCAGCTCCTACGAGCAGTACTTC.

This clonotype was seen many times. The chain uses TRBV20-1 and TRBJ2-5, with TRBD2 identical over 10 bases. This CDR3 is 14 amino acids long. Germline loops: CDR1 DFQATT, CDR2 SNEGSKA (reference sequence). The V gene end was trimmed by 0 bases and the J gene end by 2 bases; junction bases not matched to a gene: 0. The CDR3 protein is CSAREAGGQETQYF. The CDR3 nucleotides read TGCAGTGCTAGAGAAGCGGGGGGGCAAGAGACCCAGTACTTC.

This clonotype showed up just a few times. A read error is possible here, since a much larger clone lies one base away. This chain links TRBV28 with TRBJ1-1, with no clear D. CDR3 length: 13 residues. V lost 6 bases, J lost 10 bases, and 18 bases lay in between. CDR1 is MDHEN, CDR2 SYDVKM, per germline. CDR3 amino acids: CASSLRTPHGAFF. The CDR3 DNA reads as TGTGCCAGCAGCCTGAGGACTCCTCATGGAGCTTTCTTT.

This clonotype was recorded at least ten times. The chain recombines TRBV11-2 with TRBJ1-1; perhaps TRBD1 as D (6 bases). The CDR3 covers 15 residues. Trimming took 5 bases from V and 5 from J, leaving 18 bases between them. Germline V gene lookup returns CDR1 SGHAT and CDR2 FQNNGV. CDR3 residues: CASSHYGQQGTEAFF. CDR3 DNA: TGTGCCAGCAGCCATTACGGGCAACAGGGTACTGAAGCTTTCTTT.

This clonotype was picked up many times. The chain combines TRBV5-1 with TRBJ2-1; TRBD2 might be the D (5 bases). Between the trimmed V and J ends, which lost 0 bases and 1 base, there was a span of 8 bases. CDR3 size: 15 residues. Germline CDR1 and CDR2: SGHRS and YFSETQ. The DNA for the CDR3 is TGCGCCAGCAGCTTGGGTAGCGCTTCCTACAATGAGCAGTTCTTC. It is translated as CASSLGSASYNEQFF. The entire variable domain, with the rest obtained from reference TRBV5-1 and TRBJ2-1, is as follows: KAGVTQTPRYLIKTRGQQVTLSCSPISGHRSVSWYQQTPGQGLQFLFEYFSETQRNKGNFPGRFSGRQFSNSRSEMNVSTLELGDSALYLCASSLGSASYNEQFFGPGTRLTVL.

By frequency in the sample, this clonotype is medium-sized (0.01 to 0.1%). The chain recombines TRBV20-1 with TRBJ2-2; D is unresolved. Trimming took off 1 base at V and 8 bases at J, with 11 bases between the two ends. CDR1 is DFQATT and CDR2 is SNEGSKA in the germline V gene (reference sequence). The CDR3 runs 13 residues. The CDR3 loop is CSARGSSLGELFF. CDR3 bases: TGCAGTGCTAGAGGCAGTTCTTTAGGGGAGCTGTTTTTT.

This clonotype has ten or more counts. This chain joins TRBV12-3 or TRBV12-4 and TRBJ2-3; 10 nucleotides agree with TRBD2. With 3 bases clipped from V and 1 base from J, the junction kept 7 bases outside the gene matches. The CDR3 spans 17 residues. CDR3 sequence: CASSFFLAGARTDTQYF. DNA of the CDR3: TGTGCCAGCAGTTTCTTCCTAGCGGGGGCCCGCACAGATACGCAGTATTTT.

This clonotype was found many times. The chain recombines TRBV7-2 with TRBJ2-3; 7 positions agree with TRBD2. Germline lookup yields CDR1 SGHTA and CDR2 FQGNSA. V trimming: 5 bases; J trimming: 5 bases; junction bases outside the gene matches: 7. The CDR3 totals 14 residues. CDR3 protein: CASSPRLAGDTQYF. The CDR3 DNA follows: TGTGCCAGCAGCCCTCGACTAGCAGGAGATACGCAGTATTTT.

This clonotype was seen repeatedly, ten times or more. J is TRBJ1-6 and V is TRBV20-1, with a tentative D call TRBD1 (5 bases). Germline lookup yields CDR1 DFQATT and CDR2 SNEGSKA (reference sequence). The V and J ends lost 3 bases and 7 bases respectively, with 13 bases between them. CDR3 size: 14 residues. The DNA for the CDR3 is TGCAGTGCTAGTGCCGGGGCGATGAATTCACCCCTCCACTTT. This translates into CSASAGAMNSPLHF.

Turning to this clonotype: This may be a read error: a much more frequent sequence differs by one nucleotide. The chain recombines TRBV12-3 or TRBV12-4 with TRBJ2-7, with D perhaps assigned TRBD1 or TRBD2 (7 bases each). The CDR3 runs to 13 residues. V gave up 5 bases and J gave up 6 bases, with 14 bases separating them. CDR3 loop: CASSDREGSEQYF. CDR3 nucleotide sequence: TGTGCCAGCAGTGACAGGGAGGGTAGCGAGCAGTACTTC.

The rearrangement links TRBV11-2 to TRBJ2-2; D unclear. This CDR3 has 13 residues. Germline V gene lookup returns CDR1 SGHAT and CDR2 FQNNGV. Trimming took off 3 bases at V and 5 bases at J, with 7 bases between the two ends. The chain's CDR3 is CASSFSATGELFF. In DNA, the CDR3 is TGTGCCAGCAGCTTTTCGGCAACCGGGGAGCTGTTTTTT.

This clonotype occurred many times. This chain links TRBV6-5 with TRBJ1-1; 9 positions match TRBD1. Unmatched junction bases numbered 11, after V lost 7 bases and J lost 8 bases. The CDR3 contains 14 residues. CDR1 is MNHEY and CDR2 is SVGAGI in the germline V gene. The CDR3 sequence is CASNQGQGVWEAFF. The CDR3 DNA follows: TGTGCCAGCAACCAGGGACAGGGCGTATGGGAAGCTTTCTTT.

This clonotype came up many times. V is TRBV6-2 or TRBV6-3 and J is TRBJ1-6; D may be TRBD1 (5 bases). The germline gives CDR1 MNHEY, CDR2 SVGEGT. Trimming took 2 bases from V and 4 from J, leaving 12 bases between them. CDR3 length: 16 residues. The CDR3 DNA follows: TGTGCCAGCAGTTACCTTGGGGACGGATATAATTCACCCCTCCACTTT. Encoded protein: CASSYLGDGYNSPLHF.

In this sample, this clonotype turned up many times. One junction end disagrees with the germline gene, perhaps due to a read error. The V gene is TRBV7-9, the J gene TRBJ1-6; D is unclear. The CDR3 spans 13 residues. CDR1 SEHNR and CDR2 FQNEAQ come from the germline V gene (reference sequence). The CDR3 loop is CANSSTEGSPLHF. CDR3 nucleotide sequence: TGTGCCAACAGCTCGACGGAGGGTTCACCCCTCCACTTT. Full variable domain (remainder filled in from reference TRBV7-9 and TRBJ1-6): DTGVSQNPRHKITKRGQNVTFRCDPISEHNRLYWYRQTLGQGPEFLTYFQNEAQLEKSRLLSDRFSAERPKGSFSTLEIQRTEQGDSAMYLCANSSTEGSPLHFGNGTRLTVT.

This clonotype showed up many times. The V call is TRBV28, the J call TRBJ1-2; D gene uncertain. This CDR3 has 14 residues. Germline V gene sequence: CDR1 MDHEN, CDR2 SYDVKM. V lost 4 bases and J 3 bases, leaving 12 bases between the germline ends. The CDR3 loop reads CASSSPARDYGYTF. The CDR3 DNA sequence: TGTGCCAGCAGTTCCCCCGCCCGGGACTATGGCTACACCTTC.

This clonotype was picked up a small number of times. The chain employs TRBV5-1 and TRBJ1-4; D remains ambiguous. Between the trimmed V and J ends, which lost 0 bases and 5 bases, there was a span of 11 bases. Germline CDR1 and CDR2: SGHRS and YFSETQ. The CDR3 runs 15 residues. The CDR3 bases are TGCGCCAGCAGCTTGGATCGACAATGGAATGAAAAACTGTTTTTT. Protein product: CASSLDRQWNEKLFF. The full variable domain, its missing parts supplied by reference TRBV5-1 and TRBJ1-4, is KAGVTQTPRYLIKTRGQQVTLSCSPISGHRSVSWYQQTPGQGLQFLFEYFSETQRNKGNFPGRFSGRQFSNSRSEMNVSTLELGDSALYLCASSLDRQWNEKLFFGSGTQLSVL.

This clonotype has more than one count but fewer than ten. The chain has TRBV20-1 and TRBJ2-5; tentative D call: TRBD2 (5 bases). Trimming took off 5 bases at V and 5 bases at J, with 12 bases between the two ends. CDR3 length: 12 amino acids. Looked up from germline, CDR1 is DFQATT and CDR2 is SNEGSKA (reference sequence). CDR3 region: CSAPHPGETQYF. The CDR3 DNA sequence: TGCAGTGCTCCTCACCCGGGGGAGACCCAGTACTTC.